Listed below are T cell receptor beta chains from one sample, sequenced in a study of glioma-infiltrating T cells. TCRdb ran MiXCR on the multiplex PCR reads and lists one entry per CDR3 protein. The table has around 350,000 distinct CDR3 sequences, more than 35% seen once. The sample consisted of glioma tissue, nonneoplastic brain tissue, or PBMCs (not recorded which). These receptors were collected from a human donor with low-grade glioma or glioblastoma, undergoing nonglioma brain surgery, or in good health (not recorded which). CDR3s include the opening cysteine and the closing phenylalanine or tryptophan. The D gene is left open where the match is weak. For some rows the clone size is stated as once, few or many, or as a class when expanded; others skip it.

clone size: NA
D gene: TRBD1
J gene: TRBJ2-7
V gene: TRBV7-2
CDR3 DNA: TGTGCCAGCATTCCTTGGGGACAGGGGGCGGAAGAGCAGTACTTC
CDR3 protein: CASIPWGQGAEEQYF

clone size: few
D gene: NA
J gene: TRBJ1-6
V gene: TRBV7-2
CDR3 DNA: TGTGCCAGCAGCCCTCGGGAAGCCTCCCCCCTCCACTTT
CDR3 protein: CASSPREASPLHF

clone size: NA
D gene: TRBD2
J gene: TRBJ2-1
V gene: TRBV6-2/TRBV6-3
CDR3 DNA: TGTGCCAGCAGTAAACCTTTAGCGGGAGAACTCTCTAATGAGCAGTTCTTC
CDR3 protein: CASSKPLAGELSNEQFF

clone size: many
D gene: NA
J gene: TRBJ1-2
V gene: TRBV6-2/TRBV6-3
CDR3 DNA: TGTGCCAGCCGCCAGAGGCATTCCTATGGCTACACCTTC
CDR3 protein: CASRQRHSYGYTF

clone size: NA
D gene: NA
J gene: TRBJ1-1
V gene: TRBV25-1
CDR3 DNA: TGTGTCAGCAGTGAGTGGACAGTTGGGCTTTGGACTGAAGCTTTCTTT
CDR3 protein: CVSSEWTVGLWTEAFF

clone size: NA
D gene: NA
J gene: TRBJ2-7
V gene: TRBV28
CDR3 DNA: TGTGCCAGCAGTCCCAACCTCCCCCCTTACGAGCAGTACTTC
CDR3 protein: CASSPNLPPYEQYF

clone size: NA
D gene: NA
J gene: TRBJ1-1
V gene: TRBV7-2
CDR3 DNA: TGTGCCAGCAGCCCCGACTGGAACACTGAAGCTTTCTTT
CDR3 protein: CASSPDWNTEAFF

clone size: NA
D gene: NA
J gene: TRBJ2-5
V gene: TRBV5-1
CDR3 DNA: TGCGCCAGCACCCCAGCGGTACTTGACGGGACCCAGTACTTC
CDR3 protein: CASTPAVLDGTQYF

clone size: many
D gene: TRBD1
J gene: TRBJ2-3
V gene: TRBV20-1
CDR3 DNA: TGCAGTGCTAGAGATTTTCGGACAGGGACAGATACGCAGTATTTT
CDR3 protein: CSARDFRTGTDTQYF

clone size: many
D gene: TRBD1
J gene: TRBJ2-5
V gene: TRBV6-1
CDR3 DNA: TGTGCCAGCAGTCAGGGACAGGGGGCGAAGACCCAGTACTTC
CDR3 protein: CASSQGQGAKTQYF

clone size: few
D gene: NA
J gene: TRBJ2-1
V gene: TRBV20-1
CDR3 DNA: TGCAGTGCAGAAAAAGTAGGTGGACCCGAGCAGTTCTTC
CDR3 protein: CSAEKVGGPEQFF

clone size: many
D gene: NA
J gene: TRBJ2-1
V gene: TRBV28
CDR3 DNA: TGTGCCAGCACCTCCCCTTCCCCCGGATTTTACAATGAGCAGTTCTTC
CDR3 protein: CASTSPSPGFYNEQFF

clone size: few
D gene: TRBD1
J gene: TRBJ2-7
V gene: TRBV7-9
CDR3 DNA: TGTGCCAGCAGCGCGAGCGGACAGGGCTACGAGCAGTACTTC
CDR3 protein: CASSASGQGYEQYF

clone size: NA
D gene: TRBD2
J gene: TRBJ2-3
V gene: TRBV2
CDR3 DNA: TGTGCCAGCAGGGGGAGGGACTCGCCCACAGATACGCAGTATTTT
CDR3 protein: CASRGRDSPTDTQYF

clone size: few
D gene: NA
J gene: TRBJ1-3
V gene: TRBV7-9
CDR3 DNA: TGTGCCAGCAGCTTAGCGGCTGGGACTGGAAACACCATATATTTT
CDR3 protein: CASSLAAGTGNTIYF

clone size: NA
D gene: NA
J gene: TRBJ2-1
V gene: TRBV12-3/TRBV12-4
CDR3 DNA: TGTGCCAGCAGTTTAGAAGGGGGGGCTATGGATGAGCAGTTCTTC
CDR3 protein: CASSLEGGAMDEQFF

clone size: many
D gene: TRBD1
J gene: TRBJ2-5
V gene: TRBV28
CDR3 DNA: TGTGCCAGCAGTTCCCGACAGGGGGCATCGGAGACCCAGTACTTC
CDR3 protein: CASSSRQGASETQYF

clone size: NA
D gene: NA
J gene: TRBJ2-7
V gene: TRBV4-3
CDR3 DNA: TGCGCCAGCAGCCTACGACTAGTAGAATCCTACGAGCAGTACTTC
CDR3 protein: CASSLRLVESYEQYF

clone size: NA
D gene: TRBD2
J gene: TRBJ2-2
V gene: TRBV27
CDR3 DNA: TGTGCCAGCAGAACCGGGGGGGGGGCGCGAACCGGGGAGCTGTTTTTT
CDR3 protein: CASRTGGGARTGELFF

clone size: few
D gene: NA
J gene: TRBJ1-1
V gene: TRBV7-9
CDR3 DNA: TGTGCCAGCAGCTTAGGGAGAACTGAAGCTTTCTTT
CDR3 protein: CASSLGRTEAFF

clone size: NA
D gene: NA
J gene: TRBJ1-1
V gene: TRBV5-1
CDR3 DNA: TGCGCCAGCAGCCTGGCGCAGGGCGGCACTGAAGCTTTCTTT
CDR3 protein: CASSLAQGGTEAFF

clone size: few
D gene: NA
J gene: TRBJ2-1
V gene: TRBV28
CDR3 DNA: TGTGCCAGCAGCTCCGACAAGGATGAGCAGTTCTTC
CDR3 protein: CASSSDKDEQFF

clone size: NA
D gene: NA
J gene: TRBJ2-1
V gene: TRBV3-1
CDR3 DNA: TGTGCCAGCAGCCATAGTAGGGGACTTCCTAGCTCCTACAATGAGCAGTTCTTC
CDR3 protein: CASSHSRGLPSSYNEQFF

clone size: NA
D gene: NA
J gene: TRBJ2-3
V gene: TRBV4-1
CDR3 DNA: TGTGCCAGCAGCCAAGAGAGGGAAAGCACAGATATGCAGTATTTT
CDR3 protein: CASSQERESTDMQYF

clone size: many
D gene: NA
J gene: TRBJ2-7
V gene: TRBV7-2
CDR3 DNA: TGTGCCAGCAGCTTGGCTAGGGGCTACGAGCAGTACTTC
CDR3 protein: CASSLARGYEQYF

clone size: many
D gene: NA
J gene: TRBJ2-1
V gene: TRBV28
CDR3 DNA: TGTGCCAGCAGTTTCTACTCTGAGCAGTTCTTC
CDR3 protein: CASSFYSEQFF